Presented here are 6 T cell receptor beta chains from one specimen sequenced in a study of T-cell memory formation after mild COVID-19. TCRdb passed the 5' RACE reads through MiXCR, listing each CDR3 protein once. Of about 430,000 distinct CDR3 sequences in the sample, 18% are singletons; the top ten hold roughly 21%. Source material: PBMCs or a T cell subset sorted from them (not recorded which). Every receptor here comes from a man aged 18 to 30 who had mild COVID-19 (a few samples of this study predate the infection). Cell type and time point are not known.

The chain has TRBV18 and TRBJ2-7; D is ambiguous. This CDR3 is built from 14 residues. Germline CDR1 KGHSH, CDR2 LQKENI. Trimming stripped 2 bases from V and 2 bases from J, with 10 bases between. CDR3 region: CASSPAGPPYEQYV. The CDR3 DNA reads TGTGCCAGCTCACCAGCTGGGCCTCCCTACGAGCAGTACGTC.

This CDR3 reads CASSPPGQGREQFF. The CDR3 nucleotides are TGTGCCAGCAGCCCGCCGGGACAGGGGAGGGAGCAGTTCTTC. The J gene is TRBJ2-1, the V gene TRBV6-2 or TRBV6-3; 10 bases match TRBD1. Trimming cost V 6 bases and J 10 bases; bases outside gene matches: 9. The CDR3 covers 14 residues. Germline V lookup: CDR1 MNHEY, CDR2 SVGEGT.

V and J are TRBV4-3 and TRBJ2-3; no firm D call. Per the germline V gene, CDR1 is LGHNA and CDR2 is YSLEER. The CDR3 spans 13 residues. Trimming stripped 4 bases from V and 6 bases from J, with 11 bases between. The CDR3, as DNA: TGCGCCAGCAGCCCCCGGGCGCGGGATACGCAGTATTTT. Protein sequence: CASSPRARDTQYF.

The chain links TRBV6-2 or TRBV6-3 to TRBJ2-7, with a tentative D call TRBD1 (5 bases). The CDR3 sequence is 12 residues long. V was pared by 5 bases and J by 1 base, with 6 bases between. The germline CDR1 and CDR2 sequences are MNHEY and SVGEGT. For the CDR3, the DNA is TGTGCCAGCAGTACAGGTTCCTACGAGCAGTACGTC. This translates into CASSTGSYEQYV.

The chain carries TRBV2 and TRBJ2-1; possibly TRBD2 for D (6 bases). Between the trimmed V and J ends, which lost 2 bases and 0 bases, there was a span of 11 bases. The CDR3 totals 16 residues. Germline lookup yields CDR1 SNHLY and CDR2 FYNNEI. The CDR3 reads CASSESLASSYNEQFF. In nucleotides, the CDR3 is TGTGCCAGCAGTGAAAGTCTAGCGTCCTCCTACAATGAGCAGTTCTTC. Variable domain in full (rest from reference TRBV2 and TRBJ2-1): EPEVTQTPSHQVTQMGQEVILRCVPISNHLYFYWYRQILGQKVEFLVSFYNNEISEKSEIFDDQFSVERPDGSNFTLKIRSTKLEDSAMYFCASSESLASSYNEQFFGPGTRLTVL.

This clonotype was seen a handful of times. This chain links TRBV10-2 with TRBJ1-4; TRBD1 might be the D (5 bases). The ends were cut back, 3 bases at V and 8 bases at J, with 10 bases in the middle. The CDR3 covers 13 residues. Germline CDR1 WSHSY, CDR2 SAAADI. The CDR3 sequence is CASSDSRAEKLFF. The DNA for the CDR3 is TGCGCCAGCAGTGACTCCAGGGCGGAAAAACTGTTTTTT.